Each of the 2 T cell receptor beta chains below was sequenced from the same sample in a study of blood T cell repertoires in COVID-19. The table came from immunoSEQ multiplex PCR; TCRdb's copy has only in-frame clones and leaves some out. Of some 190,000 clones in the sample, roughly 88% were seen once. The sequencing input was peripheral blood. Source of these receptors: a woman aged 40-49 years who had recovered from COVID-19.

The V and J genes are TRBV5-1 and TRBJ2-7; tentative D call: TRBD1 (5 bases). Germline-derived CDR1 and CDR2 are SGHRS and YFSETQ. V was clipped by 2 bases and J by 3 bases, with 9 bases between them. The CDR3 runs to 13 residues. The CDR3 spells CASSFQGNYEQYF. In DNA, the CDR3 is TGCGCCAGCAGCTTCCAGGGAAACTACGAGCAGTACTTC.

The CDR3 bases are TGCAGCGTTGGTGGGTGGGGAGGCACAGATACGCAGTATTTT. It encodes CSVGGWGGTDTQYF. The J gene is TRBJ2-3, the V gene TRBV29-1; TRBD2 might be the D (5 bases). V was trimmed by 4 bases and J by 1 base, leaving 12 bases between them. CDR3 length: 14 amino acids. The germline gives CDR1 SQVTM, CDR2 ANQGSEA.